This TCR beta chain was captured in a study of blood T cell repertoires in COVID-19. The CDR3 sequence is 17 residues long. Trimming cost V 5 bases and J 7 bases; bases outside gene matches: 18. Germline CDR1 and CDR2: SGHTA and FQGNSA. The authors' processing: Amplification of reference gene primers provided the estimated nucleated cell counts. Data came from immunoSEQ multiplex PCR; TCRdb stores just in-frame clones and leaves some out. V and J calls and clone size follow that table, whereas D and trimming were derived from the DNA. This sample carries some 80,000 clones, 87% of them seen once, and the ten largest clones take around 5%.

The genes are TRBV7-2 and TRBJ1-2, with 8 bases aligning to TRBD1. The clonotype was recovered from an elderly woman with active or convalescent COVID-19. Sequenced: peripheral blood. CDR3 sequence (DNA): TGTGCCAGCAGCCCACGCGGGGCAGGGGGCTTACTGAGTGGCTACACCTTC. Encoded protein: CASSPRGAGGLLSGYTF.